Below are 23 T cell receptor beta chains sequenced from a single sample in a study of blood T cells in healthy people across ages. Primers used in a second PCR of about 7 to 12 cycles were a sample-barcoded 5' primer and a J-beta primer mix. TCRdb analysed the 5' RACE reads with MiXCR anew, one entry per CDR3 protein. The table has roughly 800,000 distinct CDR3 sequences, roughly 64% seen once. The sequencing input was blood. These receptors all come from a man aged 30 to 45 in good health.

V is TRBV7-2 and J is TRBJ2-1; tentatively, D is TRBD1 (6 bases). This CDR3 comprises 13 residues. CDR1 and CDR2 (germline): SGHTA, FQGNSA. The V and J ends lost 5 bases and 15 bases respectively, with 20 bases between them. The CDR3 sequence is CASSDGQLTNPFF. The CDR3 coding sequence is TGTGCCAGCAGCGACGGACAGCTCACTAATCCGTTCTTC. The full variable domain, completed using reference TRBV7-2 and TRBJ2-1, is GAGVSQSPSNKVTEKGKDVELRCDPISGHTALYWYRQSLGQGLEFLIYFQGNSAPDKSGLPSDRFSAERTGGSVSTLTIQRTQQEDSAVYLCASSDGQLTNPFFGPGTRLTVL.

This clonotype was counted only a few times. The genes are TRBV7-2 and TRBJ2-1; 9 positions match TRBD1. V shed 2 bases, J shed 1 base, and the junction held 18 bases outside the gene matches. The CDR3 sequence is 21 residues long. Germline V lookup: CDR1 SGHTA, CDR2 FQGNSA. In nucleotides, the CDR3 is TGTGCCAGCAGCTTAATGGGTCCGGGACAGGGCTATGCACTTTCCTACAATGAGCAGTTCTTC. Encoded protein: CASSLMGPGQGYALSYNEQFF.

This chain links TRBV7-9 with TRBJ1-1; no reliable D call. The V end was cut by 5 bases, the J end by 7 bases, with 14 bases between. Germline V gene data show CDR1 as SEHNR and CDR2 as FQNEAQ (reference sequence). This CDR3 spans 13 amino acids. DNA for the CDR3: TGTGCCAGCAGCCGACGGGAGGGTGTTGAAGCTTTCTTT. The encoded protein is CASSRREGVEAFF.

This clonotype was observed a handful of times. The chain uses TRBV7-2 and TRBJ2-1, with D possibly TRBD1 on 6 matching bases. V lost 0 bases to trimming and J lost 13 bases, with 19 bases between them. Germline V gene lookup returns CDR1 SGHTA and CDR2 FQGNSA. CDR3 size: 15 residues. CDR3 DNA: TGTGCCAGCAGCTTAGCCAATCGACAGGTATCGAGACAGTTCTTC. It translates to CASSLANRQVSRQFF.

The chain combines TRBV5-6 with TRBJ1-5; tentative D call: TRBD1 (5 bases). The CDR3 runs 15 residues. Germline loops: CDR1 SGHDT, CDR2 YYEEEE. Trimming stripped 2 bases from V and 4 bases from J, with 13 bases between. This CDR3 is CASSLRRQPNQPQHF. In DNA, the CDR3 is TGTGCCAGCAGCTTACGGAGACAGCCAAATCAGCCCCAGCATTTT. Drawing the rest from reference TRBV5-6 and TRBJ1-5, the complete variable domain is DAGVTQSPTHLIKTRGQQVTLRCSPKSGHDTVSWYQQALGQGPQFIFQYYEEEERQRGNFPDRFSGHQFPNYSSELNVNALLLGDSALYLCASSLRRQPNQPQHFGDGTRLSIL.

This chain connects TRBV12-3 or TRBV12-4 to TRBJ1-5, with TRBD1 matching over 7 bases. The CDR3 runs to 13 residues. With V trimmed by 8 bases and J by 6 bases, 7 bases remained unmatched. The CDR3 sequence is CASRTGPRQPQHF. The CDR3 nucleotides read TGTGCCAGCCGGACAGGCCCGCGTCAGCCCCAGCATTTT.

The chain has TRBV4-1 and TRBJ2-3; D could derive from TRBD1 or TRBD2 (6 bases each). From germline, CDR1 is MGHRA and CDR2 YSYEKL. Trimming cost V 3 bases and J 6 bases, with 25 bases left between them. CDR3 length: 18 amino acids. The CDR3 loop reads CASSQKGGTTGPGDTQYF. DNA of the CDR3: TGCGCCAGCAGCCAGAAAGGGGGGACGACAGGCCCTGGGGATACGCAGTATTTT.

The CDR3 loop is CASSESGTVPKETQYF. For the CDR3, the DNA is TGTGCCAGCAGTGAAAGTGGAACAGTACCCAAAGAGACCCAGTACTTC. The rearrangement joins TRBV25-1 to TRBJ2-5; D not certain. This CDR3 contains 16 residues. Germline V gene lookup returns CDR1 MGHDK and CDR2 SYGVNS. Trimming took 2 bases from V and 3 from J, leaving 16 bases between them.

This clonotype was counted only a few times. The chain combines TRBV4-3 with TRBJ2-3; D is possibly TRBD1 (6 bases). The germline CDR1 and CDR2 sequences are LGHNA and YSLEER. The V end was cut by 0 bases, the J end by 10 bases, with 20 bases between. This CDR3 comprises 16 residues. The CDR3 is CASSQDGDRPLGAQYF. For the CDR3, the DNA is TGCGCCAGCAGCCAAGATGGAGACAGGCCGCTCGGAGCGCAGTATTTT.

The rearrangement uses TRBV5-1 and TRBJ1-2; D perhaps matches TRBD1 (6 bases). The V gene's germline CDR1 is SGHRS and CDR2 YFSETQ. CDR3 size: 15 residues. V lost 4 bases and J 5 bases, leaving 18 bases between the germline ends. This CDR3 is CASSNRDPHPYGYTF. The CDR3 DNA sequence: TGCGCCAGCAGCAACAGGGACCCACACCCGTATGGCTACACCTTC.

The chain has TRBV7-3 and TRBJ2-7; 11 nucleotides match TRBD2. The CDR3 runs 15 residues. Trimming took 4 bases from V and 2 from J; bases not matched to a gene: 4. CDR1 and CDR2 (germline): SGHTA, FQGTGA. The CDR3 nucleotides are TGTGCCAGCAGCTCTCTAGCGGGAGGTCCCTACGAGCAGTACTTC. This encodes CASSSLAGGPYEQYF.

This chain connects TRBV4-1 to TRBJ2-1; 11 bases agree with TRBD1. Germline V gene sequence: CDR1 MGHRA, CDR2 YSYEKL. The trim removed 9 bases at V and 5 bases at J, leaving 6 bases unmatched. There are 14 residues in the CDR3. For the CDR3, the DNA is TGCGCCAGTAACCGGGACAGGGGGGACAATGAGCAGTTCTTC. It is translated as CASNRDRGDNEQFF.

The CDR3 DNA reads TGTGCCAGCAGGATGGGGCTGGGGCAGTTCTTC. Protein product: CASRMGLGQFF. The gene calls are TRBV25-1 and TRBJ2-1, with a tentative D call TRBD1 (5 bases). Trimming pared 6 bases from V and 12 bases from J, leaving 12 bases between. The CDR3 sequence is 11 residues long. Germline V gives CDR1 MGHDK, CDR2 SYGVNS.

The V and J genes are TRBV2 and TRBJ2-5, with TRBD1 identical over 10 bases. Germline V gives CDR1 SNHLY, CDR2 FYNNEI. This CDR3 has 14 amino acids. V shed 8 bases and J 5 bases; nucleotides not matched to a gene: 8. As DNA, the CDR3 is TGTGCCAGCGAACGGGACAGGGGTGGGGAGACCCAGTACTTC. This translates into CASERDRGGETQYF.

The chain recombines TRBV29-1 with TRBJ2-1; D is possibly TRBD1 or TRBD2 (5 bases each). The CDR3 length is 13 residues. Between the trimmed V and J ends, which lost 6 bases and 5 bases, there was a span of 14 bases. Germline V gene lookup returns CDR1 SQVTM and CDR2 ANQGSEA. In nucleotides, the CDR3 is TGCAGCGTAGAGGGGCCGGCTGACAATGAGCAGTTCTTC. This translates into CSVEGPADNEQFF.

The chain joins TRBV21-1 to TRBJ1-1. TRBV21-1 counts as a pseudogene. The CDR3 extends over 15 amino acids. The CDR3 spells CASRSDTTKNTEAFF. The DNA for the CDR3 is TGTGCCAGCAGGAGCGACACAACAAAGAACACTGAAGCTTTCTTT.

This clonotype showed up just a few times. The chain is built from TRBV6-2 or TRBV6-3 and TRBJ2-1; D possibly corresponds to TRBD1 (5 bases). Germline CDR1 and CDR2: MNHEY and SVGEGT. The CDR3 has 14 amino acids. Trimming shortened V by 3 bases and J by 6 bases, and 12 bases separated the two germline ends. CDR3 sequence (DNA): TGTGCCAGCAGTTATAGACAGATACTCAATGAGCAGTTCTTC. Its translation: CASSYRQILNEQFF.

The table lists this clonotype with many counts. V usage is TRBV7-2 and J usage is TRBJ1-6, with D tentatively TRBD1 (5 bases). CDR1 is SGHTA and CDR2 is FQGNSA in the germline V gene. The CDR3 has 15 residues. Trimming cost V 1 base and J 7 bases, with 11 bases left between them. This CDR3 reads CASSLGGGTNSPLHF. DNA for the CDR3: TGTGCCAGCAGCTTAGGGGGGGGAACCAATTCACCCCTCCACTTT.

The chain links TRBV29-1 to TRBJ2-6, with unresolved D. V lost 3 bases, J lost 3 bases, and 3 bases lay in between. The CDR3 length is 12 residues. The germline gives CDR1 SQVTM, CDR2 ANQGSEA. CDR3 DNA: TGCAGCGTTGACTTTGGGGCCAACGTCCTGACTTTC. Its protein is CSVDFGANVLTF.

Here the CDR3 reads CASSLYGDSNQPQHF. CDR3 nucleotides: TGCGCCAGCAGCTTGTATGGGGATAGCAATCAGCCCCAGCATTTT. This chain links TRBV5-1 with TRBJ1-5; D not resolved. This CDR3 has 15 residues. Trimming left V 1 base short and J 0 bases short, with 8 bases between. Germline V gene lookup returns CDR1 SGHRS and CDR2 YFSETQ.

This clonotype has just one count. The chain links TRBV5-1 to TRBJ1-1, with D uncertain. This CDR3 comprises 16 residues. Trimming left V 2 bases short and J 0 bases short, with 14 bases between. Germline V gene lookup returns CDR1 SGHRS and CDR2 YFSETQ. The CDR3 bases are TGCGCCAGCAGCTTAAGTACCAGGTTAATGAACACTGAAGCTTTCTTT. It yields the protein CASSLSTRLMNTEAFF.

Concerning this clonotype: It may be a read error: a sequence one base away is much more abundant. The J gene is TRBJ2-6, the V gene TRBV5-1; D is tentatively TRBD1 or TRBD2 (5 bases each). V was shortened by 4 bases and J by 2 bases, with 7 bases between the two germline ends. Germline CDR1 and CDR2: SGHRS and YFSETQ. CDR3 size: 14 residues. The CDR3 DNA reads TGCGCCAGCAGCGGGACCCCTGGGGCCAACGTCCTGACTTTC. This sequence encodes CASSGTPGANVLTF.

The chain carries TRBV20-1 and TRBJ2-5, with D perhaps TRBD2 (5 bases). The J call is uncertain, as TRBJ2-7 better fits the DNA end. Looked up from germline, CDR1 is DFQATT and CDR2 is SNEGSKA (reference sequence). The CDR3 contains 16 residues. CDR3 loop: CSALSSRNKLSYEQYF. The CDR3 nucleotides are TGCAGTGCTTTGTCTAGCCGAAACAAGCTGTCTTACGAGCAGTACTTC.